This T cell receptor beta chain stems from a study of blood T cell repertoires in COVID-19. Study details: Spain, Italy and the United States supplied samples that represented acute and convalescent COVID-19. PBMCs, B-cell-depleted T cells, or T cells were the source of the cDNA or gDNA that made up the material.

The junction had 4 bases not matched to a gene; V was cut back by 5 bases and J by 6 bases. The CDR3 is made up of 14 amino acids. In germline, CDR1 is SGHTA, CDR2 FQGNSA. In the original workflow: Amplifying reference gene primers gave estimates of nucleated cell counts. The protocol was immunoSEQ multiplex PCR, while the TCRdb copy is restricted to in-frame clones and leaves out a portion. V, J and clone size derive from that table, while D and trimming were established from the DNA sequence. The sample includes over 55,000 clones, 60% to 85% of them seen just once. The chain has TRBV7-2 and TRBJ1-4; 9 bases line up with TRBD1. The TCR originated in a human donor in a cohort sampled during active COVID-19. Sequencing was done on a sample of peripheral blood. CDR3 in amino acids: CASSQDRGDEKLFF. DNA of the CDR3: TGTGCCAGCAGCCAGGACAGGGGAGATGAAAAACTGTTTTTT.